This TCR beta chain was retrieved from a study of blood T cell repertoires in COVID-19. Study background: Samples taken during acute and convalescent COVID-19 were collected in the United States, Italy and Spain. PBMCs, B-cell-depleted T cells, or T cells provided the cDNA or gDNA that made up the material.

Germline lookup yields CDR1 SEHNR and CDR2 FQNEAQ (reference sequence). The V gene lost 1 base and the J gene lost 8 bases, with 12 bases spanning the gap. CDR3 length: 14 amino acids. Original processing methods: The assay estimated nucleated cells by amplifying reference gene primers. Data came from immunoSEQ multiplex PCR; TCRdb stores just in-frame clones and leaves some out. V and J calls and clone size come straight from that table; D and trimming were deduced from the DNA. The sample shows around 80,000 clones, about four fifths of them seen only once. Sequencing was performed on peripheral blood. The rearrangement uses TRBV7-9 and TRBJ2-1; D is unclear. The receptor was derived from a man aged 80 or over with acute or convalescent COVID-19. CDR3 DNA sequence: TGTGCCAGCAGCTTAGGATCTGGAAGCGATGAGCAGTTCTTC. This sequence encodes CASSLGSGSDEQFF.